These 3 T cell receptor beta chains were sequenced from one sample in a study of cytomegalovirus exposure and HLA in healthy donors. TCRdb's copy holds only in-frame clones and misses some; the assay was immunoSEQ multiplex PCR. The profile covers 130,000 to 150,000 clones, with roughly 90% appearing a single time and 4.5% to 5.5% taken by the ten largest. The specimen sequenced was PBMCs. Every receptor here comes from a man younger than 30 in good health and CMV-seropositive.

This clone was counted a few times. The J gene is TRBJ1-6, the V gene TRBV2, with 8 positions matching TRBD1. Germline lookup yields CDR1 SNHLY and CDR2 FYNNEI. V trimming: 8 bases; J trimming: 9 bases; junction bases outside the gene matches: 12. The CDR3 totals 15 residues. The CDR3 is CASLFGRGLTSPLHF. CDR3 coding DNA: TGTGCCAGCTTGTTCGGCAGGGGGCTGACTTCACCCCTCCACTTT. Full variable domain (missing parts from reference TRBV2 and TRBJ1-6): EPEVTQTPSHQVTQMGQEVILRCVPISNHLYFYWYRQILGQKVEFLVSFYNNEISEKSEIFDDQFSVERPDGSNFTLKIRSTKLEDSAMYFCASLFGRGLTSPLHFGNGTRLTVT.

This clone was observed a single time. V gene TRBV27 combines with J gene TRBJ2-2, with TRBD1 matching 8 bases. Germline CDR1 is MNHEY and CDR2 is SMNVEV (reference sequence). The CDR3 is 17 residues long. J gave up 4 bases and V 3 bases, and 10 bases lay outside the gene matches. CDR3 sequence (DNA): TGTGCCAGCAGTTTGATCTCGACAGGGGTCAGCACCGGGGAGCTGTTTTTT. It codes for CASSLISTGVSTGELFF.

This clone showed up just a few times. The chain is built from TRBV28 and TRBJ1-6, with a possible D match to TRBD1 (5 bases). This CDR3 is built from 14 residues. In germline, CDR1 is MDHEN, CDR2 SYDVKM. V gave up 2 bases and J gave up 10 bases, with 12 bases separating them. The CDR3 DNA is TGTGCCAGCAGTTTAGGTAGGGGAGGATCACCCCTCCACTTT. Amino acid sequence: CASSLGRGGSPLHF.